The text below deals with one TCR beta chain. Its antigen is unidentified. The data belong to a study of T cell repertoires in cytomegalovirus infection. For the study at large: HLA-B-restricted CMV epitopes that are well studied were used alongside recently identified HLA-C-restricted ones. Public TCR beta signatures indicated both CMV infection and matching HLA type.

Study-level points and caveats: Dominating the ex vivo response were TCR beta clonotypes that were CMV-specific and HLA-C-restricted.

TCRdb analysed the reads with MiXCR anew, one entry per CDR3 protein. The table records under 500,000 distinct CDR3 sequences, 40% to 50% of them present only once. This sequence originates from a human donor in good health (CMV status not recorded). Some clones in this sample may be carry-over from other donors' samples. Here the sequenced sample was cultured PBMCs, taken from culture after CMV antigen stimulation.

This CDR3 is CASSPGPGGNTIYF. CDR3 in DNA: TGTGCCAGCAGCCCCGGGCCAGGGGGAAACACCATATATTTT. The J gene is TRBJ1-3, the V gene TRBV7-2; TRBD1 might be the D (5 bases). Germline CDR1 SGHTA, CDR2 FQGNSA. This CDR3 contains 14 residues. Trimming stripped 5 bases from V and 4 bases from J, with 12 bases between.